This TCR beta chain derives from a study of T cell changes during pregnancy in multiple sclerosis. This CDR3 spans 15 amino acids. Trimming took 4 bases from V and 4 from J; bases not matched to a gene: 9. Germline CDR1 reads MGHRA; CDR2 reads YSYEKL. Repertoires were generated with immunoSEQ multiplex PCR, while TCRdb's copy carries only in-frame clones and drops some. The data contain more than 85,000 clones, about 94% of them seen just once; the ten biggest clones take up around 0.9%. The TCR sequence derives from a female donor with multiple sclerosis, enrolled in a pregnancy study. The sample was peripheral blood, taken before pregnancy. V is TRBV4-1 and J is TRBJ1-2, with 7 bases aligning to TRBD1. Here the CDR3 DNA reads TGCGCCAGCAGCCGACCTGACAGGGTTCCCTATGGCTACACCTTC. Translation gives CASSRPDRVPYGYTF.